These 3 T cell receptor beta chains were sequenced from one sample in a study of cytomegalovirus exposure and HLA in healthy donors. The primer mix had 60 Vbeta and 13 Jbeta primers. Clones were read by immunoSEQ multiplex PCR, and TCRdb kept only the in-frame ones, dropping some. Of about 92,000 clones in the sample, under 85% were seen once. Specimen: PBMCs. The receptor set was obtained from a man aged 50 to 60 in good health and CMV-seropositive.

This clone was found a few times. This chain uses TRBV15 with TRBJ2-7, with 9 nucleotides matching TRBD1. The CDR3 length is 15 residues. V was pared by 1 base and J by 3 bases, with 4 bases of the junction left unmatched. Germline CDR1 reads LNHNV; CDR2 reads YYDKDF (reference sequence). CDR3 DNA sequence: TGTGCCACCAGCAGAGTAACAGGGGGCGACTACGAGCAGTACTTC. It codes for CATSRVTGGDYEQYF.

The chain employs TRBV30 and TRBJ1-2, with D maybe TRBD1 (6 bases). Trimming cost V 2 bases and J 8 bases, with 15 bases left between them. This CDR3 contains 13 residues. Per germline, CDR1 GTSNPN and CDR2 SVGIG (reference sequence). CDR3 nucleotide sequence: TGTGCCTGGAGTTCCGGGACACCCATGGGCTACACCTTC. As protein: CAWSSGTPMGYTF.

The rearrangement links TRBV10-3 to TRBJ2-5; 8 nucleotides line up with TRBD1. The CDR3 has 14 amino acids. J lost 5 bases, V lost 6 bases, and 8 bases had no gene match. Germline lookup yields CDR1 ENHRY and CDR2 SYGVKD. The DNA of the CDR3 is TGTGCCATCAGCGATTACACAGGGGGGGAGACCCAGTACTTC. As protein: CAISDYTGGETQYF.